The present TCR beta chain was sequenced within a study of cytomegalovirus exposure and HLA in healthy donors. Study-level findings and limits: TCR beta chains numbering more than 150 were designated cytomegalovirus-associated. A later analysis reported that several of the most significant clusters appeared to be linked to common viral pathogens, among them Epstein-Barr virus.

This CDR3 is 14 amino acids long. Deletions cut 1 base from V and 2 bases from J, with 9 bases between. The germline gives CDR1 SEHNR, CDR2 FQNEAQ (reference sequence). PCR was performed using 60 Vbeta and 13 Jbeta primers. TCRdb's table, derived via immunoSEQ multiplex PCR, lists solely in-frame clones and lacks some. This sample carries approximately 150,000 clones, 70% to 85% of them seen once, and the ten largest clones take roughly 3.6%. On this clone itself: The antigen remains undetermined.

The chain recombines TRBV7-9 with TRBJ2-7; D remains ambiguous. The sequencing sample was made of PBMCs. This sequence was found in a man younger than 40 in good health and CMV-seropositive. The chain's CDR3 is CASSLGRRAYEQYF. The CDR3 DNA sequence: TGTGCCAGCAGCTTAGGGCGTCGGGCCTACGAGCAGTACTTC.